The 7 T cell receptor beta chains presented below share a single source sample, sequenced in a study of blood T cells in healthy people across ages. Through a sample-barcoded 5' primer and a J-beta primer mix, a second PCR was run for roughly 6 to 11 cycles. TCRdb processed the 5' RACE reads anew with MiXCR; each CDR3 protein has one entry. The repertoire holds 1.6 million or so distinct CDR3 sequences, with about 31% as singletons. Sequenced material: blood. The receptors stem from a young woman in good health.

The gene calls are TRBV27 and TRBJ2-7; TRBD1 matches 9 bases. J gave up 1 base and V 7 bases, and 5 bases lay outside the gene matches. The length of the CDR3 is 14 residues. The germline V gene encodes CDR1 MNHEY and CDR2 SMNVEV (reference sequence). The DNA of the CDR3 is TGTGCCAGCAAGGGACAGGGAAGTTCCTACGAGCAGTACTTC. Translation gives CASKGQGSSYEQYF.

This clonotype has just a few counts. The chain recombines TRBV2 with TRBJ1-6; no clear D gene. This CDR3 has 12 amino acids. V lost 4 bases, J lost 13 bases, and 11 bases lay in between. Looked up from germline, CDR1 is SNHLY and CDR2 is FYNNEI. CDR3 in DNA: TGTGCCAGCAGTGTGGATACGCCCCCCCTCCACTTT. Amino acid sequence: CASSVDTPPLHF.

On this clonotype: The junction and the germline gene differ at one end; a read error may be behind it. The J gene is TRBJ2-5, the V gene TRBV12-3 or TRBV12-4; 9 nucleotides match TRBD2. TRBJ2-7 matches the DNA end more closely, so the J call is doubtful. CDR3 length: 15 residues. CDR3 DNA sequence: TGTGCCAGCGGTTTTTCGACTAGCGGTGTCTACGAGCAGTACTTC. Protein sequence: CASGFSTSGVYEQYF.

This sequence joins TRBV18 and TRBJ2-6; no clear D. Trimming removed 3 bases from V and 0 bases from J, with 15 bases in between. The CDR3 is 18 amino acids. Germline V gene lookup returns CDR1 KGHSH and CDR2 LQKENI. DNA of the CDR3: TGTGCCAGCTCACCGGTTTGGAAACCCTCCTCTGGGGCCAACGTCCTGACTTTC. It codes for CASSPVWKPSSGANVLTF. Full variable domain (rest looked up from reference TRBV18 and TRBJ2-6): NAGVMQNPRHLVRRRGQEARLRCSPMKGHSHVYWYRQLPEEGLKFMVYLQKENIIDESGMPKERFSAEFPKEGPSILRIQQVVRGDSAAYFCASSPVWKPSSGANVLTFGAGSRLTVL.

The CDR3 nucleotides are TGTGCCAGCAGCTTAGCTTGGGCGGAGTCGCACTCCAATGAGCAGTTCTTC. Translated, it gives CASSLAWAESHSNEQFF. The J gene is TRBJ2-1, the V gene TRBV7-9, with D unresolved. This CDR3 spans 17 amino acids. Germline values: CDR1 SEHNR, CDR2 FQNEAQ (reference sequence). Between the trimmed V and J ends, which lost 0 bases and 6 bases, there was a span of 18 bases.

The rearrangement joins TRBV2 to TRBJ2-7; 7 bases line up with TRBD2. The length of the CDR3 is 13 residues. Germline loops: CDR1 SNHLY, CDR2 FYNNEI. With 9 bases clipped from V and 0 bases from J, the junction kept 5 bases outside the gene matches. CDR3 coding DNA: TGTGCCAGTCGGGGGGACTTCTCCTACGAGCAGTACTTC. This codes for CASRGDFSYEQYF.

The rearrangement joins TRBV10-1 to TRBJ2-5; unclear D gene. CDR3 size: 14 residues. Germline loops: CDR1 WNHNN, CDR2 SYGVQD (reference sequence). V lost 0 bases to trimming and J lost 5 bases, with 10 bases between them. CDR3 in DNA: TGCGCCAGCAGTGAGTCGGCGGCGGTGGAGACCCAGTACTTC. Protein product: CASSESAAVETQYF.